This T cell receptor (beta chain) comes out of a study of blood T cell repertoires in COVID-19. Overall study context: Acute-phase and convalescent COVID-19 samples originated in the United States, Italy and Spain.

Under the authors' procedure: Reference gene primer amplification gave estimated nucleated cell counts. Sequencing used immunoSEQ multiplex PCR; TCRdb keeps in-frame clones, though not all of them. That table is the source of V, J and clone size, and D and trimming were worked out from the DNA. The data contain approximately 66,000 clones, roughly 91% of them singletons. Source material: peripheral blood. The clonotype originates from a man between 60 and 70 years old with acute or convalescent COVID-19.

The CDR3 reads CASSETGPGYGYTF. The CDR3 nucleotides read TGTGCCAGCAGCGAAACAGGGCCAGGTTATGGCTACACCTTC. The V gene is TRBV7-9, the J gene TRBJ1-2, with D maybe TRBD1 (6 bases). The CDR3 consists of 14 residues. V was clipped by 5 bases and J by 5 bases, with 15 bases between them. The V gene's germline CDR1 is SEHNR and CDR2 FQNEAQ (reference sequence).